This entry concerns a single T cell receptor (beta chain). Germline CDR1 LNHDA, CDR2 SQIVND (reference sequence). The V and J ends lost 0 bases and 10 bases, in that order; junction bases with no gene match: 8. The CDR3 runs 14 residues. Produced via immunoSEQ multiplex PCR; TCRdb's table is partial and in-frame only. The sample consists of approximately 120,000 clones, approximately 90% of them appearing once. The entry originates in a study of T cell responses to AZD1222 COVID-19 vaccine. The chain employs TRBV19 and TRBJ1-2; TRBD1 agrees at 7 bases. The sequence derives from an adult in good health. The input for sequencing was peripheral blood, taken on day 0 of AZD1222 vaccination. CDR3 residues: CASSIEWGQRDYTF. The CDR3 DNA follows: TGTGCCAGTAGTATAGAGTGGGGACAGAGAGACTACACCTTC.